The 17 T cell receptor beta chains listed next were all sequenced from one sample in a study of CD8+ T cells in alopecia areata. As for treatment: oral pan-JAK inhibitor, 5-10 mg twice daily. RNA, once extracted, was reverse transcribed into cDNA for use as the sequencing template. Clones were read by immunoSEQ multiplex PCR, and TCRdb kept only the in-frame ones, dropping some. The sample holds 150,000 to 200,000 clones, about 61% seen once. The starting material was CD4+ T cells sorted from blood, obtained at roughly week 55, from a patient treated with tofacitinib. Every receptor here comes from a human donor with alopecia areata.

V gene TRBV6-6 combines with J gene TRBJ2-1; D is uncertain. CDR1 and CDR2 from the germline V gene are MNHNY and SVGAGI (reference sequence). The CDR3 consists of 15 residues. Trimming removed 7 bases from V and 3 bases from J, with 16 bases in between. For the CDR3, the DNA is TGTGCCAGCACGACACCCCAAACCCTCTACAATGAGCAGTTCTTC. It specifies CASTTPQTLYNEQFF.

Of note for this clone: Other nucleotide sequences in the sample specify the same CDR3. This chain connects TRBV15 to TRBJ2-3; D possibly corresponds to TRBD1 (7 bases). Trimming shortened V by 1 base and J by 1 base, and 9 bases separated the two germline ends. CDR3 size: 15 residues. The germline V gene encodes CDR1 LNHNV and CDR2 YYDKDF (reference sequence). CDR3 nucleotides: TGTGCCACCAGCAGAGCCAGGGGGGGCACAGATACGCAGTATTTT. Translating gives CATSRARGGTDTQYF.

V usage is TRBV2 and J usage is TRBJ1-2; perhaps TRBD1 as D (5 bases). The germline gives CDR1 SNHLY, CDR2 FYNNEI. The CDR3 spans 12 residues. Trimming shortened V by 7 bases and J by 6 bases, and 12 bases separated the two germline ends. The CDR3: CASIQDGDGYTF. CDR3 nucleotide sequence: TGTGCCAGCATACAGGACGGAGATGGCTACACCTTC.

The chain uses TRBV30 and TRBJ2-1, with 7 bases fitting TRBD2. CDR3 length: 12 residues. Germline V gene data show CDR1 as GTSNPN and CDR2 as SVGIG (reference sequence). V dropped 1 base and J dropped 6; count of bases not matched to a gene: 0. CDR3 region: CAWSGGGNEQFF. The CDR3, as DNA: TGTGCCTGGAGTGGGGGGGGCAATGAGCAGTTCTTC. Together with reference TRBV30 and TRBJ2-1, the CDR3 gives the full variable domain: SQTIHQWPATLVQPVGSPLSLECTVEGTSNPNLYWYRQAAGRGLQLLFYSVGIGQISSEVPQNLSASRPQDRQFILSSKKLLLSDSGFYLCAWSGGGNEQFFGPGTRLTVL.

This clone was counted only a few times. The chain has TRBV9 and TRBJ1-1; D unresolved. In germline, CDR1 is SGDLS, CDR2 YYNGEE. The CDR3 covers 14 residues. V was pared by 2 bases and J by 1 base, with 9 bases between. CDR3 in amino acids: CASSVTQTNTEAFF. The CDR3 DNA reads TGTGCCAGCAGCGTCACGCAGACGAACACTGAAGCTTTCTTT.

This clone has just a few counts. This rearrangement joins TRBV9 to TRBJ1-6, with a tentative D call TRBD1 (5 bases). This CDR3 comprises 16 residues. V was shortened by 3 bases and J by 5 bases, with 15 bases between the two germline ends. Germline CDR1 SGDLS, CDR2 YYNGEE. The CDR3 DNA reads TGTGCCAGCAGCGCAACCGGGACGTTCAATAATTCACCCCTCCACTTT. This codes for CASSATGTFNNSPLHF.

The genes are TRBV2 and TRBJ2-3; 10 bases map to TRBD1. The CDR3 consists of 14 residues. The germline V gene encodes CDR1 SNHLY and CDR2 FYNNEI. V lost 5 bases, J lost 3 bases, and 2 bases stayed unmatched. DNA for the CDR3: TGTGCCAGCAGTCGGGACAGGGGTACAGATACGCAGTATTTT. This gives the protein CASSRDRGTDTQYF. The whole variable domain, filled in from reference TRBV2 and TRBJ2-3, reads EPEVTQTPSHQVTQMGQEVILRCVPISNHLYFYWYRQILGQKVEFLVSFYNNEISEKSEIFDDQFSVERPDGSNFTLKIRSTKLEDSAMYFCASSRDRGTDTQYFGPGTRLTVL.

The chain employs TRBV7-9 and TRBJ2-3; 11 bases are a match to TRBD1. The CDR3 has 16 amino acids. J was trimmed by 5 bases and V by 2 bases; bases with no gene match: 6. Germline V lookup: CDR1 SEHNR, CDR2 FQNEAQ (reference sequence). CDR3 loop: CASSLRTGGGGDTQYF. The CDR3 nucleotides are TGTGCCAGCAGCTTAAGGACAGGGGGCGGCGGAGATACGCAGTATTTT.

This clone has only a few counts. The chain is built from TRBV4-1 and TRBJ2-4; TRBD1 matches at 10 bases. V shed 4 bases and J 6 bases; nucleotides not matched to a gene: 9. In germline, CDR1 is MGHRA, CDR2 YSYEKL. The CDR3 sequence is 16 residues long. In DNA form, the CDR3 reads TGCGCCAGCAGCCGGGTCGGACAGGGGGAAAGAAACATTCAGTACTTC. Amino acid sequence: CASSRVGQGERNIQYF.

As to this clone: This sample also contains other DNA sequences that code for the same CDR3. V is TRBV20-1 and J is TRBJ2-5; D gene unclear. The CDR3 runs to 11 residues. The germline V and J ends were trimmed by 1 base and 5 bases, with 5 bases remaining between them. Per germline, CDR1 DFQATT and CDR2 SNEGSKA (reference sequence). The CDR3 region has the DNA TGCAGTGCTAGAGTGGGCGAGACCCAGTACTTC. The encoded protein is CSARVGETQYF.

This chain connects TRBV7-6 to TRBJ1-3; possibly TRBD1 for D (5 bases). The V end lost 3 bases, the J end lost 0 bases, and 12 bases lay between the germline ends. Germline V lookup: CDR1 SGHVS, CDR2 FNYEAQ. The CDR3 loop spans 16 amino acids. The CDR3 DNA follows: TGTGCCAGCAGCTTCGGACACACAAGCTCTGGAAACACCATATATTTT. It is translated as CASSFGHTSSGNTIYF.

The chain carries TRBV5-1 and TRBJ2-2; D tentatively reads TRBD1 or TRBD2 (5 bases each). Trimming left V 6 bases short and J 4 bases short, with 16 bases between. The CDR3 extends over 15 amino acids. Germline CDR1 is SGHRS and CDR2 is YFSETQ. In nucleotides, the CDR3 is TGCGCCAGCACCTATGGGGCAGGGACCACCGGGGAGCTGTTTTTT. Amino acids: CASTYGAGTTGELFF.

This chain uses TRBV7-2 with TRBJ1-2, with a tentative D call TRBD1 (5 bases). The length of the CDR3 is 12 residues. Germline V gene data show CDR1 as SGHTA and CDR2 as FQGNSA. The ends were cut back, 1 base at V and 11 bases at J, with 11 bases in the middle. In DNA, the CDR3 is TGTGCCAGCAGCTTAGACTCCTACAGGTACACCTTC. Translating it yields CASSLDSYRYTF.

There are a few counts of this clone. The chain has TRBV7-9 and TRBJ2-6, with D possibly being TRBD2 (6 bases). CDR3 length equals 16 residues. Germline V gives CDR1 SEHNR, CDR2 FQNEAQ (reference sequence). Trimming took 5 bases from V and 4 from J, leaving 15 bases between them. The CDR3 DNA is TGTGCCAGCAGCCCCAGGGCGGGGACCGGGGCCAACGTCCTGACTTTC. Its protein product is CASSPRAGTGANVLTF.

The V and J genes are TRBV2 and TRBJ2-7; 7 bases fit TRBD1. The V segment lost 1 base and the J segment 0 bases; nucleotides outside the gene matches: 3. CDR3 length: 15 amino acids. The V gene's germline CDR1 is SNHLY and CDR2 FYNNEI. This chain's CDR3 is CASSEEQGVSYEQYF. Here the CDR3 DNA reads TGTGCCAGCAGTGAAGAGCAGGGGGTCTCCTACGAGCAGTACTTC.

The J gene is TRBJ1-5, the V gene TRBV30, with D possibly TRBD1 on 6 matching bases. CDR1 and CDR2 (germline): GTSNPN, SVGIG (reference sequence). This CDR3 comprises 14 residues. V was pared by 3 bases and J by 6 bases, with 15 bases between. The CDR3, as DNA: TGTGCCTGGAGCAAGGACAGAGGCAGTCAGCCCCAGCATTTT. It translates to CAWSKDRGSQPQHF.

V is TRBV7-9 and J is TRBJ2-7; D gene ambiguous. The germline CDR1 and CDR2 sequences are SEHNR and FQNEAQ (reference sequence). This CDR3 comprises 13 residues. V dropped 1 base and J dropped 6 bases, with 10 bases sitting between them. CDR3 in DNA: TGTGCCAGCAGCTTAGAGAGGCTTAGCGAGCAGTACTTC. Its protein is CASSLERLSEQYF.